The 11 T cell receptor beta chains below were found in one sample sequenced in a study of identical twins. TCRdb recomputed calls from the 5' RACE reads with MiXCR, one row per CDR3 protein. The sample holds 700,000 to 950,000 distinct CDR3 sequences, 9% to 15% seen once. A further study also used this sample, focusing on yellow fever vaccine responses in identical twins.

Material: PBMCs. All receptors derive from a woman in her late teens or twenties in good health.

Many counts were recorded for this clonotype. The gene calls are TRBV12-3 or TRBV12-4 and TRBJ1-3, with no clear D. The CDR3 is 17 residues long. V shed 6 bases and J shed 0 bases, with 18 bases lying between them. CDR3 sequence: CASRPGAQISSGNTIYF. The CDR3 DNA reads as TGTGCCAGCAGGCCCGGCGCACAGATAAGCTCTGGAAACACCATATATTTT.

This clonotype was counted at least ten times. The chain is built from TRBV7-9 and TRBJ2-7; unclear D gene. The CDR3 contains 17 residues. Trimming removed 1 base from V and 4 bases from J, with 20 bases in between. CDR1 is SEHNR and CDR2 is FQNEAQ in the germline V gene (reference sequence). CDR3 bases: TGTGCCAGCAGCTTAGGTACAGAGACGGTGAGTGGATACGAGCAGTACTTC. This translates into CASSLGTETVSGYEQYF.

This clonotype showed up just a few times. V and J are TRBV29-1 and TRBJ2-1; 7 bases map to TRBD2. The CDR3 totals 14 residues. CDR1 SQVTM and CDR2 ANQGSEA come from the germline V gene. With V trimmed by 7 bases and J by 0 bases, 6 bases remained unmatched. The CDR3 is CSADGGSSYNEQFF. For the CDR3, the DNA is TGCAGCGCCGATGGCGGGAGCTCCTACAATGAGCAGTTCTTC.

This clonotype showed up many times. This chain links TRBV6-2 or TRBV6-3 with TRBJ1-2; 8 positions agree with TRBD1. V dropped 6 bases and J dropped 3; count of bases not matched to a gene: 3. CDR3 size: 13 residues. Germline CDR1 is MNHEY and CDR2 is SVGEGT. CDR3 nucleotide sequence: TGTGCCAGCAGGAAGACAGGGGACTATGGCTACACCTTC. It specifies CASRKTGDYGYTF.

This clonotype was picked up a small number of times. The chain is built from TRBV11-2 and TRBJ2-5, with D possibly being TRBD1 (7 bases). V was cut by 8 bases and J by 5 bases, with 18 bases left in between. The germline V gene encodes CDR1 SGHAT and CDR2 FQNNGV. The CDR3 runs to 14 residues. CDR3 DNA sequence: TGTGCCAGCGGGGGGCAGGGGGTTGGGGAGACCCAGTACTTC. Its translation: CASGGQGVGETQYF.

The chain joins TRBV2 to TRBJ2-7; D possibly corresponds to TRBD1 (6 bases). CDR1 SNHLY and CDR2 FYNNEI come from the germline V gene. CDR3 length: 15 amino acids. Trimming shortened V by 2 bases and J by 1 base, and 12 bases separated the two germline ends. The CDR3 is CASSERWGQSYEQYV. CDR3 DNA sequence: TGTGCCAGCAGTGAACGATGGGGGCAGTCCTACGAGCAGTACGTC.

This clonotype has only a few counts. This CDR3 is CASSPDFYNEQFF. The CDR3 DNA follows: TGTGCCAGCAGCCCAGACTTCTACAATGAGCAGTTCTTC. This chain joins TRBV6-2 or TRBV6-3 and TRBJ2-1; D remains unclear. The germline CDR1 and CDR2 sequences are MNHEY and SVGEGT. Trimming pared 6 bases from V and 3 bases from J, leaving 9 bases between. The CDR3 contains 13 residues.

This clonotype was detected once. The V call is TRBV6-4, the J call TRBJ2-1, with 11 bases lining up with TRBD1. V was pared by 2 bases and J by 4 bases, with 4 bases of the junction left unmatched. Germline V gene data show CDR1 as MRHNA and CDR2 as SNTAGT. The CDR3 extends over 16 amino acids. This CDR3 reads CASSDGGTGGYNEQFF. The CDR3 DNA sequence: TGTGCCAGCAGTGACGGCGGGACAGGGGGGTACAATGAGCAGTTCTTC.

A note on this clonotype: A much larger clone is a single base away; this may be a read error. CDR3 bases: TGTGCCAGCAGCCAAAGCAATGACCAGTTCTTC. It codes for CASSQSNDQFF. The rearrangement joins TRBV3-1 to TRBJ2-1; unclear D gene. This CDR3 is 11 amino acids long. Germline V lookup: CDR1 LGHDT, CDR2 YNNKEL (reference sequence).

The table lists this clonotype with many counts. The chain couples TRBV20-1 to TRBJ2-5; 11 bases are a match to TRBD2. Germline V gene lookup returns CDR1 DFQATT and CDR2 SNEGSKA (reference sequence). J lost 4 bases, V lost 3 bases, and 7 bases had no gene match. The CDR3 length is 15 residues. Here the CDR3 reads CSASQTSGKLETQYF. The CDR3 DNA follows: TGCAGTGCTAGCCAGACTAGCGGGAAACTAGAGACCCAGTACTTC.

There are a few counts of this clonotype. The chain couples TRBV6-2 or TRBV6-3 to TRBJ2-2; tentatively, D is TRBD1 (6 bases). Germline V gene sequence: CDR1 MNHEY, CDR2 SVGEGT. The CDR3 spans 17 residues. Between the trimmed V and J ends, which lost 6 bases and 3 bases, there was a span of 20 bases. CDR3 sequence (DNA): TGTGCCAGCAGCCGACCCCCGGCAGGGGTGTACACCGGGGAGCTGTTTTTT. This sequence encodes CASSRPPAGVYTGELFF.